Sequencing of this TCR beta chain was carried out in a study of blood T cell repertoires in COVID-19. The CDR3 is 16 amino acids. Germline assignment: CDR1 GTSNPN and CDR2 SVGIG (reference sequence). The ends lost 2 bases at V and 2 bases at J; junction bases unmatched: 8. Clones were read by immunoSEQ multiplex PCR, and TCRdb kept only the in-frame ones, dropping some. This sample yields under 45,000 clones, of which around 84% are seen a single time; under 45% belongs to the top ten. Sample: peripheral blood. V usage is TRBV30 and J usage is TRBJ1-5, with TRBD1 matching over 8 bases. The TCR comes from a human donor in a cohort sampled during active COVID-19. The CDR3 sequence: CAWSPWTGTGNQPQHF. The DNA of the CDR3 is TGTGCCTGGAGTCCCTGGACAGGGACCGGCAATCAGCCCCAGCATTTT. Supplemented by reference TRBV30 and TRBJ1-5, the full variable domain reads SQTIHQWPATLVQPVGSPLSLECTVEGTSNPNLYWYRQAAGRGLQLLFYSVGIGQISSEVPQNLSASRPQDRQFILSSKKLLLSDSGFYLCAWSPWTGTGNQPQHFGDGTRLSIL.